Listed here are 31 T cell receptor beta chains from one sample, sequenced in a study of control samples from healthy donors and cancer patients. Profiling relied on immunoSEQ multiplex PCR, and the TCRdb table lists in-frame clones only, not all of them. The sample lists around 150,000 clones; roughly 94% were seen once. Sequencing was carried out using blood. The source is a woman between 40 and 55 years old in good health.

The table lists this clone with a count of one. The V call is TRBV7-2, the J call TRBJ2-7, with 7 positions matching TRBD1. With V trimmed by 1 base and J by 2 bases, 11 bases remained unmatched. This CDR3 is built from 17 residues. Per the germline V gene, CDR1 is SGHTA and CDR2 is FQGNSA. The CDR3 coding sequence is TGTGCCAGCAGCTTAGTTTCGGGTCGGGACAGACCCTACGAGCAGTACTTC. It specifies CASSLVSGRDRPYEQYF. Drawing the rest from reference TRBV7-2 and TRBJ2-7, the complete variable domain is GAGVSQSPSNKVTEKGKDVELRCDPISGHTALYWYRQSLGQGLEFLIYFQGNSAPDKSGLPSDRFSAERTGGSVSTLTIQRTQQEDSAVYLCASSLVSGRDRPYEQYFGPGTRLTVT.

The rearrangement uses TRBV30 and TRBJ1-4, with D hard to call. Germline V gene data show CDR1 as GTSNPN and CDR2 as SVGIG (reference sequence). Trimming removed 1 base from V and 4 bases from J, with 7 bases in between. The CDR3 totals 13 residues. CDR3 in amino acids: CAWSGTDNEKLFF. The CDR3 region has the DNA TGTGCCTGGAGTGGGACGGATAATGAAAAACTGTTTTTT.

Regarding this clone: Within the sample, other DNA sequences also encode this same CDR3. The chain is built from TRBV5-4 and TRBJ2-3; the D gene is possibly TRBD1 (5 bases). This CDR3 region has 14 residues. The germline gives CDR1 SGHNT, CDR2 YYREEE (reference sequence). Trimming removed 0 bases at V and 1 base at J, with 6 bases between. As DNA, the CDR3 is TGTGCCAGCAGCTTGGTACAGGGCACAGATACGCAGTATTTT. Its translation: CASSLVQGTDTQYF. The whole variable domain, filled in from reference TRBV5-4 and TRBJ2-3, reads ETGVTQSPTHLIKTRGQQVTLRCSSQSGHNTVSWYQQALGQGPQFIFQYYREEENGRGNFPPRFSGLQFPNYSSELNVNALELDDSALYLCASSLVQGTDTQYFGPGTRLTVL.

The chain carries TRBV9 and TRBJ2-5, with TRBD1 identical over 7 bases. V was clipped by 4 bases and J by 2 bases; unmatched bases: 11. The CDR3 covers 16 residues. Germline loops: CDR1 SGDLS, CDR2 YYNGEE. CDR3 residues: CASSPQLSTGQETQYF. The CDR3, as DNA: TGTGCCAGCAGCCCCCAACTATCGACAGGGCAAGAGACCCAGTACTTC.

V usage is TRBV9 and J usage is TRBJ2-7; possible D gene TRBD1, 6 bases. This CDR3 contains 15 residues. CDR1 SGDLS and CDR2 YYNGEE come from the germline V gene. Trimming pared 1 base from V and 0 bases from J, leaving 11 bases between. Here the CDR3 reads CASSVQPGHSYEQYF. CDR3 sequence (DNA): TGTGCCAGCAGCGTACAGCCGGGACACTCCTACGAGCAGTACTTC.

The chain combines TRBV4-3 with TRBJ2-4; weak D call: TRBD1 (5 bases). The germline V gene encodes CDR1 LGHNA and CDR2 YSLEER. There are 17 residues in the CDR3. Trimming took off 0 bases at V and 3 bases at J, with 15 bases between the two ends. CDR3 region: CASSQDYFDSLKNIQYF. The CDR3 coding sequence is TGCGCCAGCAGCCAAGACTACTTTGACAGCCTCAAAAACATTCAGTACTTC.

J is TRBJ1-5 and V is TRBV7-9; D might be TRBD1 (5 bases). Trimming shortened V by 4 bases and J by 2 bases, and 15 bases separated the two germline ends. The CDR3 extends over 16 amino acids. Per the germline V gene, CDR1 is SEHNR and CDR2 is FQNEAQ (reference sequence). The chain's CDR3 is CASSSGRGTGNQPQHF. The CDR3 nucleotides are TGTGCCAGCAGCTCTGGCAGAGGGACCGGCAATCAGCCCCAGCATTTT.

The chain uses TRBV29-1 and TRBJ1-1; TRBD1 is a possible D gene (6 bases). Germline V gives CDR1 SQVTM, CDR2 ANQGSEA. This CDR3 comprises 13 residues. V was clipped by 7 bases and J by 0 bases, with 12 bases between them. The CDR3 is CSAGTHMNTEAFF. In nucleotides, the CDR3 is TGCAGCGCCGGGACACACATGAACACTGAAGCTTTCTTT.

The chain uses TRBV4-3 and TRBJ1-2, with D hard to call. The germline V and J ends were trimmed by 0 bases and 0 bases, with 8 bases remaining between them. Germline loops: CDR1 LGHNA, CDR2 YSLEER. The CDR3 sequence is 15 residues long. Here the CDR3 reads CASSQEWTSNYGYTF. As DNA, the CDR3 is TGCGCCAGCAGCCAAGAATGGACTTCTAACTATGGCTACACCTTC.

The chain is built from TRBV28 and TRBJ2-3; D possibly corresponds to TRBD2 (6 bases). CDR3 length: 18 residues. V shed 4 bases and J shed 2 bases, with 22 bases lying between them. Germline V gene lookup returns CDR1 MDHEN and CDR2 SYDVKM. The CDR3 coding sequence is TGTGCCAGCAGTTCGATACTAATTCGAAGCGGGCACACAGATACGCAGTATTTT. This encodes CASSSILIRSGHTDTQYF.

The V call is TRBV5-1, the J call TRBJ2-7, with D possibly matching TRBD2 (6 bases). This CDR3 is 15 amino acids long. Trimming stripped 0 bases from V and 7 bases from J, with 17 bases between. Germline CDR1 is SGHRS and CDR2 is YFSETQ. The CDR3 loop is CASSLGWDGLREQYF. The CDR3 DNA reads as TGCGCCAGCAGCTTGGGATGGGACGGACTACGGGAGCAGTACTTC.

This rearrangement joins TRBV27 to TRBJ1-5; weak D call: TRBD1 (5 bases). The CDR3 loop spans 14 amino acids. Between the trimmed V and J ends, which lost 4 bases and 4 bases, there was a span of 11 bases. Per the germline V gene, CDR1 is MNHEY and CDR2 is SMNVEV (reference sequence). In nucleotides, the CDR3 is TGTGCCAGCAGTTACCGGGACGGAAATCAGCCCCAGCATTTT. As protein: CASSYRDGNQPQHF.

The CDR3, as DNA: TGTGCCAGCAGCTTAAGCGGGGGGGCCGGCATTCAGTACTTC. This sequence encodes CASSLSGGAGIQYF. This chain links TRBV7-3 with TRBJ2-4, with 9 bases lining up with TRBD2. V shed 1 base and J 9 bases; nucleotides not matched to a gene: 4. The CDR3 length is 14 residues. Looked up from germline, CDR1 is SGHTA and CDR2 is FQGTGA.

The CDR3 sequence: CASGHRGLNYGYTF. In DNA form, the CDR3 reads TGTGCCAGCGGACACAGGGGTTTGAACTATGGCTACACCTTC. The chain links TRBV6-6 to TRBJ1-2, with TRBD1 matching 7 bases. After removal of 8 bases from V and 2 bases from J, the junction contained 8 bases not matched to a gene. CDR3 length: 14 residues. Germline lookup yields CDR1 MNHNY and CDR2 SVGAGI (reference sequence).

This rearrangement joins TRBV19 to TRBJ1-4, with D perhaps TRBD1 (6 bases). Looked up from germline, CDR1 is LNHDA and CDR2 is SQIVND (reference sequence). The V gene lost 4 bases and the J gene lost 4 bases, with 16 bases spanning the gap. This CDR3 comprises 16 residues. CDR3 region: CASSSDQGTFNEKLFF. The CDR3 DNA reads TGTGCCAGTAGTAGCGATCAGGGGACATTTAATGAAAAACTGTTTTTT.

This sequence joins TRBV27 and TRBJ2-3; weak D call: TRBD2 (6 bases). The CDR3 is 16 residues long. V was clipped by 3 bases and J by 1 base, with 14 bases between them. From germline, CDR1 is MNHEY and CDR2 SMNVEV (reference sequence). The CDR3 DNA is TGTGCCAGCAGTTTCCTCGGGGGACCCGGCACAGATACGCAGTATTTT. It codes for CASSFLGGPGTDTQYF.

The rearrangement joins TRBV2 to TRBJ2-2; 9 bases agree with TRBD1. The CDR3 consists of 15 residues. CDR1 and CDR2 from the germline V gene are SNHLY and FYNNEI. The junction had 8 bases not matched to a gene; V was cut back by 7 bases and J by 5 bases. In DNA form, the CDR3 reads TGTGCCAGCACCAGGACAGGGGTGGGGACCGGGGAGCTGTTTTTT. Amino acids: CASTRTGVGTGELFF.

This sequence joins TRBV6-2 or TRBV6-3 and TRBJ2-1; 8 nucleotides match TRBD2. Germline assignment: CDR1 MNHEY and CDR2 SVGEGT. Unmatched junction bases numbered 12, after V lost 6 bases and J lost 2 bases. The length of the CDR3 is 17 residues. CDR3 in DNA: TGTGCCAGCAGCCATGGCGCCAGCGGGGGCCCCTACAATGAGCAGTTCTTC. Translated, it gives CASSHGASGGPYNEQFF.

The chain joins TRBV3-1 (or the pseudogene TRBV3-2) to TRBJ2-4, with 8 bases fitting TRBD2. V shed 0 bases, J shed 7 bases, and the junction held 8 bases outside the gene matches. The CDR3 has 16 amino acids. CDR1 is LGHDT and CDR2 is YNNKEL in the germline V gene (reference sequence). DNA of the CDR3: TGTGCCAGCAGCCAAGATCCGGGGGGGGCCAGGAACATTCAGTACTTC. This translates into CASSQDPGGARNIQYF.

The V gene is TRBV12-3 or TRBV12-4, the J gene TRBJ2-7; no firm D call. The CDR3 has 12 amino acids. The ends were cut back, 3 bases at V and 6 bases at J, with 9 bases in the middle. This CDR3 is CASSFVQPEQYF. CDR3 DNA: TGTGCCAGCAGTTTTGTCCAGCCCGAGCAGTACTTC.

The rearrangement links TRBV3-1 (or the pseudogene TRBV3-2) to TRBJ2-7; 8 positions agree with TRBD2. V was clipped by 1 base and J by 4 bases; unmatched bases: 9. This CDR3 is built from 16 residues. Germline lookup yields CDR1 LGHDT and CDR2 YNNKEL (reference sequence). The CDR3 loop is CASSQGSGTRGYEQYF. In DNA form, the CDR3 reads TGTGCCAGCAGCCAAGGTTCCGGGACTAGGGGATACGAGCAGTACTTC.

The chain employs TRBV12-3 or TRBV12-4 and TRBJ2-5; D remains unclear. V shed 2 bases and J shed 5 bases, with 3 bases lying between them. The CDR3 runs 11 residues. CDR3 region: CASSLLETQYF. DNA for the CDR3: TGTGCCAGCAGTTTACTTGAGACCCAGTACTTC.

The J gene is TRBJ1-3, the V gene TRBV9; TRBD1 is a possible D gene (6 bases). This CDR3 has 15 amino acids. V lost 0 bases to trimming and J lost 1 base, with 8 bases between them. Looked up from germline, CDR1 is SGDLS and CDR2 is YYNGEE. CDR3 sequence reads: CASSVAGTSGNTIYF. For the CDR3, the DNA is TGTGCCAGCAGCGTAGCTGGGACATCTGGAAACACCATATATTTT.

The chain employs TRBV19 and TRBJ1-2, with 7 bases matching TRBD1. The CDR3 contains 14 residues. The V gene end was trimmed by 9 bases and the J gene end by 0 bases; junction bases not matched to a gene: 7. Germline V gene data show CDR1 as LNHDA and CDR2 as SQIVND (reference sequence). The CDR3 reads CASAPGQSNYGYTF. CDR3 in DNA: TGTGCCAGCGCACCGGGACAGTCTAACTATGGCTACACCTTC.

The rearrangement uses TRBV7-9 and TRBJ1-1; TRBD1 agrees at 7 bases. Per germline, CDR1 SEHNR and CDR2 FQNEAQ (reference sequence). Trimming removed 11 bases from V and 5 bases from J; junction bases left unmatched: 14. The CDR3 contains 14 residues. The CDR3 is CARSRGGGWTEAFF. The CDR3 nucleotides are TGTGCCCGCTCCCGGGGAGGGGGCTGGACTGAAGCTTTCTTT.

The chain has TRBV7-2 and TRBJ2-5; a weak D match, TRBD2 (6 bases). CDR1 and CDR2 from the germline V gene are SGHTA and FQGNSA. The V gene lost 6 bases and the J gene lost 4 bases, with 18 bases spanning the gap. This CDR3 is 15 amino acids long. Written as DNA, the CDR3 is TGTGCCAGCAGGCCAGGAGGGAACGGAAGAGAGACCCAGTACTTC. Translating it yields CASRPGGNGRETQYF.

The rearrangement links TRBV3-1 (or the pseudogene TRBV3-2) to TRBJ1-2; 8 nucleotides match TRBD1. There are 16 residues in the CDR3. J lost 2 bases, V lost 1 base, and 6 bases had no gene match. Germline CDR1 reads LGHDT; CDR2 reads YNNKEL (reference sequence). In DNA, the CDR3 is TGTGCCAGCAGCCAAGCAGGGACAGGAGCAAACTATGGCTACACCTTC. Translating gives CASSQAGTGANYGYTF.

V usage is TRBV6-5 and J usage is TRBJ1-1; no definite D call. V lost 8 bases and J lost 3, with 19 bases in between. Per the germline V gene, CDR1 is MNHEY and CDR2 is SVGAGI. This CDR3 region has 15 residues. The CDR3 sequence is CASLPIQLKYTEAFF. DNA of the CDR3: TGTGCCAGCCTACCTATACAGTTAAAGTACACTGAAGCTTTCTTT.

The chain couples TRBV6-2 or TRBV6-3 to TRBJ2-3; tentative D call: TRBD1 (7 bases). The V gene's germline CDR1 is MNHEY and CDR2 SVGEGT. The V gene lost 1 base and the J gene lost 0 bases, with 14 bases spanning the gap. The CDR3 consists of 17 residues. In DNA, the CDR3 is TGTGCCAGCAGTTACTGGGGCGGGACAGCCAGCACAGATACGCAGTATTTT. The encoded protein is CASSYWGGTASTDTQYF.

This clone was recorded once. This sequence joins TRBV7-6 and TRBJ2-7; unclear D gene. Germline assignment: CDR1 SGHVS and CDR2 FNYEAQ. This CDR3 has 18 residues. The V gene lost 5 bases and the J gene lost 4 bases, with 27 bases spanning the gap. CDR3 coding DNA: TGTGCCAGCAGCCCCACCTCCGTCGATCGAGCGAGACTTTACGAGCAGTACTTC. The encoded protein is CASSPTSVDRARLYEQYF.

The J gene is TRBJ1-1, the V gene TRBV5-6; no reliable D call. V was clipped by 0 bases and J by 0 bases, with 18 bases between them. Germline V lookup: CDR1 SGHDT, CDR2 YYEEEE. The CDR3 is 18 amino acids. Here the CDR3 reads CASSLAVGYSYLNTEAFF. CDR3 coding DNA: TGTGCCAGCAGCTTGGCGGTAGGGTACAGCTATTTGAACACTGAAGCTTTCTTT.